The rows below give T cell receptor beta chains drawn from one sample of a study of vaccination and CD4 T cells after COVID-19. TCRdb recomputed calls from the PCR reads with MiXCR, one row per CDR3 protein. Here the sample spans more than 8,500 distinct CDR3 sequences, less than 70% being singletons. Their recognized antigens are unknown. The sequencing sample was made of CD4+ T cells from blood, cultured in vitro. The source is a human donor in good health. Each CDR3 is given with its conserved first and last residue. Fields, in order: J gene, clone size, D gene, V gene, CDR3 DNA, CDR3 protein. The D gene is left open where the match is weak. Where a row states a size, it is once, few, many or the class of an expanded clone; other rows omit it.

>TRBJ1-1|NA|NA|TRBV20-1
TGCAGTGCTAGAGAGACGTCGGGGAACACTGAAGCTTTCTTT
CSARETSGNTEAFF
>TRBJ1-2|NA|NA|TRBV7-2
TGTGCCAGCAGCTTGTGGCTCTATGGCTACACCTTC
CASSLWLYGYTF
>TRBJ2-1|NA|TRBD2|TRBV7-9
TGTGCCAGCAGCCCCAGACTAGCGGGAGGGGAGTTCTTC
CASSPRLAGGEFF
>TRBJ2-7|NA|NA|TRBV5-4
TGTGCCAGCAGTTCCCCATTCGACGGATACGAGCAGTACTTC
CASSSPFDGYEQYF
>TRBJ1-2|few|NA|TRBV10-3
TGTGCCATCAGTGAGTCGAACGGGGGGTGGTCTGGCTACACCTTC
CAISESNGGWSGYTF
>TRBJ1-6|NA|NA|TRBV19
TGTGCCAGTAGTAATCTGGGGGTAAATTCACCCCTCCACTTT
CASSNLGVNSPLHF
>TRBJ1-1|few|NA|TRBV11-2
TGTGCCAGCAGCTTAGGGTGGAGAGGTCGCACTGAAGCTTTCTTT
CASSLGWRGRTEAFF
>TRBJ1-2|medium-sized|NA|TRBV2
TGTGCCAGCACGGAGGATCCGAACTATGGCTACACCTTC
CASTEDPNYGYTF
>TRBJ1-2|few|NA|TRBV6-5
TGTGCCAGCAGTTACTCTAGACCGCAGAGCTATGGCTACACCTTC
CASSYSRPQSYGYTF
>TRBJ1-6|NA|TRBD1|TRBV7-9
TGTGCCAGCAGCAGCTGGACAGGGGGTCGGTATAATTCACCCCTCCACTTT
CASSSWTGGRYNSPLHF
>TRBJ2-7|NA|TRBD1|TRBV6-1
TGTGCCAGCTCTACAGGGGCCCAGCTCGGGGAGCAGTACTTC
CASSTGAQLGEQYF
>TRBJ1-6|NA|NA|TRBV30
TGTGCCTCATGGACGCCGGTCTTCTATAATTCACCCCTCCACTTT
CASWTPVFYNSPLHF
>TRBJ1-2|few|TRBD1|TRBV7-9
TGTGCCAGCGGCGCGGGTGGGACAGGGACCGGGGGAGGCTACACCTTC
CASGAGGTGTGGGYTF
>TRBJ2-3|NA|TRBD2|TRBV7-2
TGTGCCAGCAGCTCCTCGAGCGGGGGTACCGTCACAGATACGCAGTATTTT
CASSSSSGGTVTDTQYF
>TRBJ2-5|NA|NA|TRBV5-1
TGCGCCAGCAGCTTGACAAGGGAGACCCAGTACTTC
CASSLTRETQYF
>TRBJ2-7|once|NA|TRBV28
TGTGCCAGCGTGACTTCAGGGGCGGGGACCTACGAGCAGTACTTC
CASVTSGAGTYEQYF
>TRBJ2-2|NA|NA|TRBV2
TGTGCCAGCAGTCGTCAAAATCCCCGTGGCAAATACACCGGGGAGCTGTTTTTT
CASSRQNPRGKYTGELFF
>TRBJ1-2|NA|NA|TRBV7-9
TGTGCCAGCAGCCTCGGACGTTCAGTTAACTATGGCTACACCTTC
CASSLGRSVNYGYTF
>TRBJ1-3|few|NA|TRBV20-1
TGCAGTGCTAGAGATTATTTCTTATTCGGGGAAGGGGGGAACACCATATATTTT
CSARDYFLFGEGGNTIYF
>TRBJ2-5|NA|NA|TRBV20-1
TGCAGTGCTAGGTCTCCGGGGGTTGTAGAGACCCAGTACTTC
CSARSPGVVETQYF
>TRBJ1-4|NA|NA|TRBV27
TGTGCCAGCAGTTTAGGGAGGGGCAGTGAAAAACTGTTTTTT
CASSLGRGSEKLFF
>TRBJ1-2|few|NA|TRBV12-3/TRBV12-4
TGTGCCAGCAGTGTCCGACTGTCGGTGGGGGTATTGTACTACACCTTC
CASSVRLSVGVLYYTF
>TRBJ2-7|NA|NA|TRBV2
TGTGCCAGCAGTGTCCCCCTTAAGGAGCAGTACTTC
CASSVPLKEQYF
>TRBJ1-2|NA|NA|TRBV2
TGTGCCAGCAGACGGTCGTCCCACTCTGCTAACTATGGCTACACCTTC
CASRRSSHSANYGYTF
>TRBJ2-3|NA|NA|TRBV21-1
TGTGCCAGCAGCAACCCCAAGCGGGGGCACACAGATACGCAGTATTTT
CASSNPKRGHTDTQYF
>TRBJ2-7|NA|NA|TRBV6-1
TGTGCCAGTCGGCGGAGCTCCTACGAGCAGTACTTC
CASRRSSYEQYF
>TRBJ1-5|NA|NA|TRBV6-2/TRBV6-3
TGTGCCAGCAGTTACGGTAGGAAGGGCAATCAGCCCCAGCATTTT
CASSYGRKGNQPQHF
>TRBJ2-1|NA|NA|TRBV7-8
TGTGCCAGCACCACTATAGTTCTCGCCAATGAGCAGTTCTTC
CASTTIVLANEQFF
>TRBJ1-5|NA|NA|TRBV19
TGTGCCAGTAGTAACAGGGTTGCTCAGCCCCAGCATTTT
CASSNRVAQPQHF
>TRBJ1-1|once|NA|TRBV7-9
TGTGCCAGCAGCTTAACCCACAGGGTAGAGGATGAAGCTTTCTTT
CASSLTHRVEDEAFF
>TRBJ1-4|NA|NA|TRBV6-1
TGTGCCATCAGTGAGTCAGGGTCTAATGAAAAACTGTTTTTT
CAISESGSNEKLFF
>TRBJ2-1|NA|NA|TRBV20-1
TGCAGTGCCCCTCCCAGGACCAGCAATGAGCAGTTCTTC
CSAPPRTSNEQFF
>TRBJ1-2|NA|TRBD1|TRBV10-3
TGTGCCATCAGTGGGACAGGGCTAAACTATGGCTACACCTTC
CAISGTGLNYGYTF
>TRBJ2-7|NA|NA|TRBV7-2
TGTGCCAGCAGCTCTCGTTCTAGCTACGCACAGACCTACGAGCAGTACTTC
CASSSRSSYAQTYEQYF
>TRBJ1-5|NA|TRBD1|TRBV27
TGTGCCAGCAGTTTAATGGGACAGGGGACGCATCAGCCCCAGCATTTT
CASSLMGQGTHQPQHF
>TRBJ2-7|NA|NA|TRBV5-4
TGTGCCAGCAGCTTGGGAGGGGGGGACCCCTACGAGCAGTACTTC
CASSLGGGDPYEQYF
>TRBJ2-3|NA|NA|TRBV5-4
TGTGCCAGCAGCTTGTTGACAGATACGCAGTATTTT
CASSLLTDTQYF
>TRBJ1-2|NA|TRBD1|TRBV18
TGTGCCAGCTCCCCGGACAGGGGGAGCGGCTACACCTTC
CASSPDRGSGYTF
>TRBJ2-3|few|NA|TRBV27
TGTGCCAGCAGTTTAGGTGGGAGCCGGGTCGGAGATACGCAGTATTTT
CASSLGGSRVGDTQYF
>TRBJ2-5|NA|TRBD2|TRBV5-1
TGCGCCAGCAGCAAGGGACTAGCGGGAGAGGAGACCCAGTACTTC
CASSKGLAGEETQYF
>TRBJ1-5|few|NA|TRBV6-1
TGTGCCAGCATAGGGGCAGTAAGTAATCAGCCCCAGCATTTT
CASIGAVSNQPQHF
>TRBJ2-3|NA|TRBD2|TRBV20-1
TGCAGTGCTAGTGTCGGGCTAGCGGGGGGCACGCAGTATTTT
CSASVGLAGGTQYF
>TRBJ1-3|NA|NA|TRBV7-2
TGTGCCAGCAGCTTAGGATCGTTAAACACCATATATTTT
CASSLGSLNTIYF
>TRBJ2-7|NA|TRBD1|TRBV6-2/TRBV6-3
TGTGCCAGCAAAGAAAACTCAGGGGGAAGTTACGAGCAGTACTTC
CASKENSGGSYEQYF
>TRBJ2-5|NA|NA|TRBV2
TGTGCCAGCAGGACGGTTCATCAAGAGACCCAGTACTTC
CASRTVHQETQYF
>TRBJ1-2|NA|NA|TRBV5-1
TGCGCCAGCAGCTTGGTGGCAGACTATGGCTACACCTTC
CASSLVADYGYTF
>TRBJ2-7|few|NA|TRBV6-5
TGTGCCAGCAGTTACAGGTGGGAGGCCTCCTACGAGCAGTACTTC
CASSYRWEASYEQYF
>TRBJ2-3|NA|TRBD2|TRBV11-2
TGTGCCAGCAGCCGAGACGGGAGGCGGGCAGATACGCAGTATTTT
CASSRDGRRADTQYF
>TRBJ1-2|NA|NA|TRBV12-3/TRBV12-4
TGTGCCAGCAGTTTCAGGGCGGCGGCAAACTATGGCTACACCTTC
CASSFRAAANYGYTF
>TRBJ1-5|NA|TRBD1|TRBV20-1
TGCAGTGCTCGTACCCCCGGGACAGGGAGCAATCAGCCCCAGCATTTT
CSARTPGTGSNQPQHF
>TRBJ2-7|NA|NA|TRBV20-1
TGCAGTGCTGCTAAGTTCGCCTACGAGCAGTACTTC
CSAAKFAYEQYF
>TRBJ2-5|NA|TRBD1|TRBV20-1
TGCAGTGCTAGAAGGGACAGGCTACAAGAGACCCAGTACTTC
CSARRDRLQETQYF
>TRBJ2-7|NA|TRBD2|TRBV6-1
TGTGCCAGCAGCCCCGGACTAGCGGGAGTGAGGGAGCAGTACTTC
CASSPGLAGVREQYF
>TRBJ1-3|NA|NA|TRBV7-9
TGTGCCAGCACCAAGCAAGGCTCCACCATATATTTT
CASTKQGSTIYF